Below, 12 T cell receptor beta chains from the same sample are listed, as sequenced in a study of shared clonotypes between healthy human individuals. Data came from immunoSEQ multiplex PCR; TCRdb stores just in-frame clones and leaves some out. Seen here are more than 200,000 clones, about 65% observed once, and the top ten hold 8.5% to 14%. The source material was memory CD4+ T cells sorted from blood. Subset described: CD45RA-negative fraction. These receptors originate from a young man in good health.

The rearrangement joins TRBV19 to TRBJ2-7; 7 nucleotides align to TRBD2. V was clipped by 3 bases and J by 6 bases; unmatched bases: 5. Germline CDR1 and CDR2: LNHDA and SQIVND (reference sequence). The CDR3 has 13 residues. For the CDR3, the DNA is TGTGCCAGTAGTATCCGCGGGAGTAGCGAGCAGTACTTC. Translating gives CASSIRGSSEQYF.

This rearrangement joins TRBV5-6 to TRBJ1-2; D may be TRBD1 (6 bases). The CDR3 spans 17 residues. The germline V gene encodes CDR1 SGHDT and CDR2 YYEEEE. V lost 4 bases and J lost 0, with 19 bases in between. CDR3 sequence (DNA): TGTGCCAGCAGCCGGACCCGGGACACAAGATCTAACTATGGCTACACCTTC. This sequence encodes CASSRTRDTRSNYGYTF. Filled out from reference TRBV5-6 and TRBJ1-2, the complete variable domain reads DAGVTQSPTHLIKTRGQQVTLRCSPKSGHDTVSWYQQALGQGPQFIFQYYEEEERQRGNFPDRFSGHQFPNYSSELNVNALLLGDSALYLCASSRTRDTRSNYGYTFGSGTRLTVV.

There are a few counts of this clone. V usage is TRBV29-1 and J usage is TRBJ2-3; tentative D call: TRBD2 (6 bases). This CDR3 contains 14 residues. V was pared by 4 bases and J by 0 bases, with 11 bases between. In germline, CDR1 is SQVTM, CDR2 ANQGSEA. The CDR3 DNA is TGCAGCGTTGGTATGAGCGGGAGCACAGATACGCAGTATTTT. Translation gives CSVGMSGSTDTQYF.

The chain combines TRBV7-2 with TRBJ2-3, with no clear D. The CDR3 covers 14 residues. Germline CDR1 SGHTA, CDR2 FQGNSA. Trimming removed 5 bases from V and 2 bases from J, with 11 bases in between. CDR3 in DNA: TGTGCCAGCAGCCTTACGTATCACACAGATACGCAGTATTTT. Translation: CASSLTYHTDTQYF.

This chain links TRBV6-1 with TRBJ2-2; TRBD2 is a possible D gene (5 bases). The V and J ends lost 10 bases and 1 base respectively, with 16 bases between them. This CDR3 has 15 residues. The germline V gene has CDR1 MNHNS and CDR2 SASEGT. In DNA form, the CDR3 reads TGTGCCACCGCCCGGGTAGCGAAGAACACCGGGGAGCTGTTTTTT. Translated: CATARVAKNTGELFF.

The V gene is TRBV15, the J gene TRBJ2-7; TRBD2 is a possible D gene (5 bases). Germline-derived CDR1 and CDR2 are LNHNV and YYDKDF (reference sequence). This CDR3 spans 12 amino acids. Trimming took off 8 bases at V and 3 bases at J, with 11 bases between the two ends. CDR3 DNA: TGTGCCACCTCTACTAGTCACTACGAGCAGTACTTC. Protein: CATSTSHYEQYF.

This rearrangement joins TRBV18 to TRBJ1-1; a weak D match, TRBD1 (5 bases). Trimming removed 2 bases at V and 2 bases at J, with 9 bases between. Germline V gene data show CDR1 as KGHSH and CDR2 as LQKENI. The CDR3 contains 14 residues. The CDR3 is CASSPAQANTEAFF. CDR3 nucleotide sequence: TGTGCCAGCTCACCAGCACAGGCTAACACTGAAGCTTTCTTT.

The V and J genes are TRBV29-1 and TRBJ2-1; 10 bases agree with TRBD2. The germline V gene encodes CDR1 SQVTM and CDR2 ANQGSEA. V lost 6 bases to trimming and J lost 0 bases; unmatched junction nucleotides: 14. This CDR3 comprises 18 residues. CDR3 DNA: TGCAGCGTCCCAGTAGGCCTAGCGGGAGTGCCCTCCTACAATGAGCAGTTCTTC. Translating gives CSVPVGLAGVPSYNEQFF.

This chain uses TRBV19 with TRBJ2-3; 9 bases are shared with TRBD2. The V gene end was trimmed by 6 bases and the J gene end by 4 bases; junction bases not matched to a gene: 8. CDR1 and CDR2 (germline): LNHDA, SQIVND (reference sequence). The CDR3 is 15 residues long. Here the CDR3 reads CASSKGLAVPDTQYF. CDR3 sequence (DNA): TGTGCCAGTAGCAAGGGACTAGCCGTCCCAGATACGCAGTATTTT.

The V and J genes are TRBV25-1 and TRBJ2-5; 8 bases agree with TRBD2. With V trimmed by 7 bases and J by 4 bases, 11 bases remained unmatched. This CDR3 region has 15 residues. The germline gives CDR1 MGHDK, CDR2 SYGVNS. For the CDR3, the DNA is TGTGCCAGCACCCAACACAGCGGGAGTGCAGAGACCCAGTACTTC. This sequence encodes CASTQHSGSAETQYF.

The chain uses TRBV29-1 and TRBJ1-1; a possible D gene is TRBD1 (5 bases). Trimming took 4 bases from V and 2 from J, leaving 11 bases between them. The CDR3 has 13 amino acids. Germline V gene lookup returns CDR1 SQVTM and CDR2 ANQGSEA. CDR3 region: CSVVGQGNTEAFF. CDR3 nucleotides: TGCAGCGTTGTTGGGCAGGGTAACACTGAAGCTTTCTTT.

There are a few counts of this clone. The gene calls are TRBV7-6 and TRBJ2-1; 8 bases match TRBD1. The CDR3 sequence is 15 residues long. CDR1 and CDR2 from the germline V gene are SGHVS and FNYEAQ. The J segment lost 4 bases and the V segment lost 5 bases, leaving 7 bases of the junction unmatched. This CDR3 is CASSPRTGIYNEQFF. CDR3 DNA sequence: TGTGCCAGCAGCCCGAGGACAGGGATATACAATGAGCAGTTCTTC.